A single sample is the source of the 3 T cell receptor beta chains below, sequenced in a study of Ad26.COV2.S vaccination and SARS-CoV-2 variants. Treatment noted: some 20 received Ad26.COV2.S at low or high dose, single or two shots; several received placebo; per-sample allocation not given. Day 63 after the first vaccine or placebo injection was the time point for sampling. The table came from immunoSEQ multiplex PCR; TCRdb's copy has only in-frame clones and leaves some out. The table shows about 680,000 clones, with around 90% occurring only once. Sequencing was performed on peripheral blood, taken in a trial of Ad26.COV2.S vaccine versus placebo. The receptor set was obtained from a person between 18 and 65 years old who received the Ad26.COV2.S COVID-19 vaccine or a placebo.

The chain couples TRBV7-9 to TRBJ1-2; no reliable D call. Trimming took 4 bases from V and 5 from J, leaving 14 bases between them. The CDR3 runs 14 residues. Germline CDR1 SEHNR, CDR2 FQNEAQ (reference sequence). The CDR3 DNA reads as TGTGCCAGCAGCTCCGCGGGAGGAGGGTATGGCTACACCTTC. Translation gives CASSSAGGGYGYTF. Drawing the rest from reference TRBV7-9 and TRBJ1-2, the complete variable domain is DTGVSQNPRHKITKRGQNVTFRCDPISEHNRLYWYRQTLGQGPEFLTYFQNEAQLEKSRLLSDRFSAERPKGSFSTLEIQRTEQGDSAMYLCASSSAGGGYGYTFGSGTRLTVV.

The chain has TRBV12-3 or TRBV12-4 and TRBJ1-1, with D possibly matching TRBD1 (5 bases). This CDR3 is 13 amino acids long. V was trimmed by 2 bases and J by 4 bases, leaving 8 bases between them. The CDR3 reads CASSLKGRTEAFF. DNA for the CDR3: TGTGCCAGCAGTTTAAAGGGGCGCACTGAAGCTTTCTTT.

V usage is TRBV18 and J usage is TRBJ2-3; D call uncertain. Germline CDR1 reads KGHSH; CDR2 reads LQKENI. Between the trimmed V and J ends, which lost 3 bases and 1 base, there was a span of 14 bases. This CDR3 region has 16 residues. CDR3 protein: CASSPKSGVGTDTQYF. The CDR3 nucleotides read TGTGCCAGCTCACCGAAATCAGGTGTGGGCACAGATACGCAGTATTTT.